Below, 21 T cell receptor beta chains from the same sample are listed, as sequenced in a study of blood T cell repertoires in COVID-19. Assay used: immunoSEQ multiplex PCR; TCRdb lists only in-frame clones, some missing. This sample has around 27,000 clones, with around 90% found just once. The sample taken for sequencing was peripheral blood. The origin of the receptors is a human donor in a cohort sampled during active COVID-19.

The rearrangement joins TRBV6-5 to TRBJ1-4; 10 nucleotides agree with TRBD1. The V segment lost 7 bases and the J segment 10 bases; nucleotides outside the gene matches: 12. CDR3 size: 15 residues. Looked up from germline, CDR1 is MNHEY and CDR2 is SVGAGI. CDR3 in DNA: TGTGCCAGCACCACGACAGGGGGCCACCTTGGAAAACTGTTTTTT. It encodes CASTTTGGHLGKLFF.

CDR3: CASSYSRGGVRTEAFF. The CDR3 DNA sequence: TGTGCCAGCAGTTACTCACGGGGGGGGGTCCGCACTGAAGCTTTCTTT. The rearrangement links TRBV6-2 or TRBV6-3 to TRBJ1-1; possibly TRBD1 for D (5 bases). Germline values: CDR1 MNHEY, CDR2 SVGEGT. The CDR3 is 16 amino acids. The V gene lost 0 bases and the J gene lost 4 bases, with 15 bases spanning the gap.

The rearrangement joins TRBV30 to TRBJ2-7, with 9 bases matching TRBD1. Trimming took 3 bases from V and 7 from J; bases not matched to a gene: 7. This CDR3 is 13 amino acids long. Looked up from germline, CDR1 is GTSNPN and CDR2 is SVGIG (reference sequence). CDR3 amino acids: CAWSTGGAGEQYF. The CDR3 DNA follows: TGTGCCTGGAGCACAGGGGGCGCGGGGGAGCAGTACTTC.

This sequence joins TRBV6-4 and TRBJ1-1, with 11 bases fitting TRBD1. This CDR3 has 15 amino acids. Germline CDR1 is MRHNA and CDR2 is SNTAGT. Unmatched junction bases numbered 3, after V lost 2 bases and J lost 4 bases. The DNA for the CDR3 is TGTGCCAGCAGTGACGGGACAGGGGGTGGCACTGAAGCTTTCTTT. This gives the protein CASSDGTGGGTEAFF.

The chain employs TRBV2 and TRBJ1-2; no clear D gene. Per the germline V gene, CDR1 is SNHLY and CDR2 is FYNNEI. This CDR3 region has 14 residues. Trimming cost V 5 bases and J 4 bases, with 14 bases left between them. CDR3 loop: CASSRGLPPYGYTF. The CDR3 nucleotides are TGTGCCAGCAGTCGAGGATTACCGCCCTATGGCTACACCTTC.

Worth noting for this clone: At the DNA level, this CDR3 is encoded by other sequences in the same sample as well. The chain joins TRBV10-3 to TRBJ2-3; 10 positions agree with TRBD1. This CDR3 region has 15 residues. Germline CDR1 ENHRY, CDR2 SYGVKD. V was pared by 2 bases and J by 1 base, with 0 bases of the junction left unmatched. CDR3 sequence (DNA): TGTGCCATCAGTGAGGACAGGGGGCGCACAGATACGCAGTATTTT. Translated: CAISEDRGRTDTQYF.

V is TRBV6-5 and J is TRBJ1-1; weak D call: TRBD1 (6 bases). Between the trimmed V and J ends, which lost 6 bases and 0 bases, there was a span of 11 bases. Germline CDR1 MNHEY, CDR2 SVGAGI. There are 14 residues in the CDR3. The CDR3 DNA follows: TGTGCCAGCAGCAGGGGAAACATGAACACTGAAGCTTTCTTT. Translation: CASSRGNMNTEAFF.

The V call is TRBV12-3 or TRBV12-4, the J call TRBJ2-5; D is uncertain. This CDR3 has 12 amino acids. Trimming stripped 3 bases from V and 3 bases from J, with 5 bases between. The CDR3 DNA is TGTGCCAGCAGTTTGGCAAAAGAGACCCAGTACTTC. Protein: CASSLAKETQYF.

This clone was detected a few times. This sequence joins TRBV5-8 and TRBJ1-5; TRBD1 aligns across 8 bases. Germline V gene lookup returns CDR1 SGHTS and CDR2 YDEGEE. This CDR3 is built from 17 residues. V gave up 0 bases and J gave up 0 bases; unmatched junction bases: 5. This CDR3 is CASSLETGAYSNQPQHF. The CDR3, as DNA: TGTGCCAGCAGCTTGGAGACAGGGGCCTATAGCAATCAGCCCCAGCATTTT.

The chain joins TRBV3-1 (or the pseudogene TRBV3-2) to TRBJ2-7, with D perhaps matching TRBD2 (6 bases). Trimming took 7 bases from V and 7 from J, leaving 20 bases between them. CDR1 is LGHDT and CDR2 is YNNKEL in the germline V gene (reference sequence). The CDR3 spans 14 residues. CDR3 DNA: TGTGCCAGCACCCGGATGGGGGGTTCGGAAGAGCAGTACTTC. The encoded protein is CASTRMGGSEEQYF.

The rearrangement links TRBV30 to TRBJ2-2; 11 bases are a match to TRBD1. CDR3 length equals 14 residues. V lost 2 bases, J lost 7 bases, and 3 bases stayed unmatched. Germline V gene data show CDR1 as GTSNPN and CDR2 as SVGIG (reference sequence). CDR3 sequence: CAWSRDRGIGELFF. As DNA, the CDR3 is TGTGCCTGGAGTCGGGACAGGGGGATCGGGGAGCTGTTTTTT.

The rearrangement joins TRBV3-1 (or the pseudogene TRBV3-2) to TRBJ1-1; D call uncertain. Between the trimmed V and J ends, which lost 1 base and 4 bases, there was a span of 10 bases. The CDR3 contains 14 residues. Looked up from germline, CDR1 is LGHDT and CDR2 is YNNKEL (reference sequence). The CDR3 nucleotides are TGTGCCAGCAGCCAAGGGCTATGGAGCACTGAAGCTTTCTTT. It encodes CASSQGLWSTEAFF.

This chain's CDR3 is CASSLGSNQPQHF. The CDR3 bases are TGCGCCAGCAGCCTCGGTTCAAATCAGCCCCAGCATTTT. The chain joins TRBV5-1 to TRBJ1-5; D not certain. The CDR3 has 13 residues. Germline V gene data show CDR1 as SGHRS and CDR2 as YFSETQ. V lost 4 bases to trimming and J lost 4 bases, with 9 bases between them.

The chain is built from TRBV6-1 and TRBJ2-2; D gene unclear. V lost 3 bases and J 7 bases, leaving 9 bases between the germline ends. Looked up from germline, CDR1 is MNHNS and CDR2 is SASEGT. This CDR3 has 13 residues. The CDR3 is CASSDRQDGELFF. CDR3 bases: TGTGCCAGCAGTGACCGGCAGGACGGGGAGCTGTTTTTT.

The rearrangement links TRBV5-1 to TRBJ1-6, with a weak D call TRBD1 (6 bases). The germline CDR1 and CDR2 sequences are SGHRS and YFSETQ. Between the trimmed V and J ends, which lost 4 bases and 9 bases, there was a span of 11 bases. The CDR3 sequence is 13 residues long. CDR3 in DNA: TGCGCCAGCAGCGAGGACAGTATTTCACCCCTCCACTTT. Its translation: CASSEDSISPLHF.

The J gene is TRBJ2-7, the V gene TRBV6-5, with a weak D call TRBD2 (5 bases). V lost 7 bases and J 4 bases, leaving 8 bases between the germline ends. This CDR3 has 11 amino acids. The germline V gene encodes CDR1 MNHEY and CDR2 SVGAGI. DNA for the CDR3: TGTGCCAGCATGGCGGGTTACGAGCAGTACTTC. It specifies CASMAGYEQYF.

This chain joins TRBV18 and TRBJ1-4; 7 nucleotides agree with TRBD1. The junction had 4 bases not matched to a gene; V was cut back by 4 bases and J by 5 bases. Germline V gives CDR1 KGHSH, CDR2 LQKENI. The CDR3 runs 14 residues. The chain's CDR3 is CASSRDSKNEKLFF. The CDR3, as DNA: TGTGCCAGCTCACGGGACAGCAAAAATGAAAAACTGTTTTTT.

The chain has TRBV6-6 and TRBJ2-7, with D unresolved. Trimming took 5 bases from V and 6 from J, leaving 8 bases between them. The CDR3 sequence is 11 residues long. Germline CDR1 and CDR2: MNHNY and SVGAGI (reference sequence). The CDR3 nucleotides are TGTGCCAGCAGTATAGCCATCGAGCAGTACTTC. Amino acid sequence: CASSIAIEQYF.

This rearrangement joins TRBV28 to TRBJ2-7; the match to TRBD1 covers 7 bases. Germline CDR1 MDHEN, CDR2 SYDVKM. J was trimmed by 4 bases and V by 7 bases; bases with no gene match: 4. The CDR3 runs 12 residues. The CDR3 here is CASTTTGYEQYF. As DNA, the CDR3 is TGTGCCAGCACCACGACAGGGTACGAGCAGTACTTC.

A single count supports this clone. The rearrangement links TRBV10-3 to TRBJ2-5; TRBD2 aligns across 7 bases. Trimming removed 2 bases from V and 5 bases from J; junction bases left unmatched: 5. The CDR3 contains 14 residues. Germline CDR1 and CDR2: ENHRY and SYGVKD. This CDR3 is CAISETGLDETQYF. CDR3 bases: TGTGCCATCAGTGAGACCGGACTAGACGAGACCCAGTACTTC.

The chain recombines TRBV11-2 with TRBJ1-1, with a possible D match to TRBD1 (5 bases). Germline V gene data show CDR1 as SGHAT and CDR2 as FQNNGV. The CDR3 length is 16 residues. Trimming left V 4 bases short and J 6 bases short, with 21 bases between. Here the CDR3 reads CASSSGPGPIGAEAFF. As DNA, the CDR3 is TGTGCCAGCAGCTCAGGGCCGGGCCCGATTGGCGCTGAAGCTTTCTTT.